A single sample gave rise to the 2 T cell receptor beta chains below, sequenced in a study of T cells in Graves' hyperthyroidism and ophthalmopathy (dated by TCRdb to the late 2010s). The library came from multiplex PCR. Sequencing was carried out with an Illumina HiSeq 2000. Amplification of TCR beta CDR3 regions was carried out from RNA transcripts. A first-round RT-PCR of the TCR CDR3 used the HTBI primer set with the Qiagen OneStep RT-PCR kit. The public sequencing data were trimmed at Q25 with fastp and processed into clonotypes with MiXCR by TCRdb, which kept only in-frame beta chains. When rows share a CDR3 protein, they turn into one entry using the most common DNA and genes. The sample table shows some 270,000 distinct CDR3 sequences, and roughly an eighth are seen once. Roughly 8.2% of the sample is in the top ten clones. Sequenced: blood. These receptors came from a woman in her thirties or forties with Graves' hyperthyroidism.

There are a few counts of this clonotype. The chain carries TRBV30 and TRBJ2-2; D is ambiguous. The CDR3 runs 12 residues. Germline V gene lookup returns CDR1 GTSNPN and CDR2 SVGIG (reference sequence). Between the trimmed V and J ends, which lost 2 bases and 6 bases, there was a span of 7 bases. The CDR3 loop is CAWSLIPGELFF. The CDR3 DNA sequence: TGTGCCTGGAGTTTAATCCCCGGGGAGCTGTTTTTT.

The table lists this clonotype with many counts. The chain employs TRBV25-1 and TRBJ1-2; TRBD1 is a possible D gene (5 bases). The germline gives CDR1 MGHDK, CDR2 SYGVNS. V lost 3 bases to trimming and J lost 2 bases, with 10 bases between them. The CDR3 spans 14 residues. CDR3 amino acids: CASSDLAGNYGYTF. The CDR3 DNA follows: TGTGCCAGCAGTGACTTGGCAGGGAACTATGGCTACACCTTC.